This T cell receptor (beta chain) was obtained from a study of blood T cell repertoires in COVID-19. CDR3 length: 15 residues. V was clipped by 9 bases and J by 4 bases; unmatched bases: 6. Germline CDR1 and CDR2: SNHLY and FYNNEI. Per the study methods: Reference gene primer amplification gave nucleated cell count estimates. Measured with immunoSEQ multiplex PCR; TCRdb has only the in-frame clones, and not every one. D and trimming were read from the DNA, whereas the V and J calls and clone size are those reported in that table. The data show 150,000 to 200,000 clones, with about 85% seen just once and 7% to 8% held by the top ten.

The chain links TRBV2 to TRBJ2-3; 14 bases are a match to TRBD2. Sample: peripheral blood. This sequence originates from a woman aged 80 or over in a cohort sampled during active or convalescent COVID-19. The CDR3 DNA sequence: TGTGCCAGGACTAGCGGGGGGGCGCGGGCAGATACGCAGTATTTT. As protein: CARTSGGARADTQYF. The full variable domain, in which reference TRBV2 and TRBJ2-3 provide the parts outside the CDR3, is EPEVTQTPSHQVTQMGQEVILRCVPISNHLYFYWYRQILGQKVEFLVSFYNNEISEKSEIFDDQFSVERPDGSNFTLKIRSTKLEDSAMYFCARTSGGARADTQYFGPGTRLTVL.